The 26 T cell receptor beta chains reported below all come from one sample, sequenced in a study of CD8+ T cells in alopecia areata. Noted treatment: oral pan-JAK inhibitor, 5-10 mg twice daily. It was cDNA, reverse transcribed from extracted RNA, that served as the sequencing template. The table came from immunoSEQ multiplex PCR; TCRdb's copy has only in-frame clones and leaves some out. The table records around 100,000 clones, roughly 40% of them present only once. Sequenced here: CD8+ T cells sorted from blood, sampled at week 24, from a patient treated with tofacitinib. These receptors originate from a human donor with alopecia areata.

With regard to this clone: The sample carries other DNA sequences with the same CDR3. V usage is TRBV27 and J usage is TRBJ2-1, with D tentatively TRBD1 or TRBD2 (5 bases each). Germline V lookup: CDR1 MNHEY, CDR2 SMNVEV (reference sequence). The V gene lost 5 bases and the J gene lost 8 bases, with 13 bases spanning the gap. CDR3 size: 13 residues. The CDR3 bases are TGTGCCAGCAGTCCCCCACCGGGGCATGAGCAGTTCTTC. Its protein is CASSPPPGHEQFF.

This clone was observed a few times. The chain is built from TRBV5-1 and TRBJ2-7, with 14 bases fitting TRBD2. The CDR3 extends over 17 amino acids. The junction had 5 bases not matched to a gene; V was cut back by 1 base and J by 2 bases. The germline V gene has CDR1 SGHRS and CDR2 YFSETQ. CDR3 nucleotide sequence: TGCGCCAGCAGCTTGTGGGGGACTAGCGGGAGTCCCTACGAGCAGTACTTC. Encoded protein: CASSLWGTSGSPYEQYF.

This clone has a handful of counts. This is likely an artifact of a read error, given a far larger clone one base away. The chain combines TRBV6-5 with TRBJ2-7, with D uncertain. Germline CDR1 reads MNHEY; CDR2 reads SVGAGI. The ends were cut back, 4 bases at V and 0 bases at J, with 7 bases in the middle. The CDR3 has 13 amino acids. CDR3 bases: TGTGCCAGCAGTTTTGGCACCTCCTACGAGCAGTACTTC. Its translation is CASSFGTSYEQYF.

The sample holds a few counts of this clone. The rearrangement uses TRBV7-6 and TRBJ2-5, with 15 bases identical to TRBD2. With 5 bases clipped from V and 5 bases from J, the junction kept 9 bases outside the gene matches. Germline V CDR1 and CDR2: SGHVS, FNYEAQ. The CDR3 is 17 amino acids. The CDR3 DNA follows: TGTGCCAGCAGCAGGACTAGCGGGAGGGCCGTATTTGAGACCCAGTACTTC. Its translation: CASSRTSGRAVFETQYF.

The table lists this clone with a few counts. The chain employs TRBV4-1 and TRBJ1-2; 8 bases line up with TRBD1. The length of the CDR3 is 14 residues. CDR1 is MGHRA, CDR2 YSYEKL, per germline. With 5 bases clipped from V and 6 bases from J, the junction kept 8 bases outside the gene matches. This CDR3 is CASSFPGQGDGYTF. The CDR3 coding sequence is TGCGCCAGCAGCTTTCCTGGACAGGGCGATGGCTACACCTTC.

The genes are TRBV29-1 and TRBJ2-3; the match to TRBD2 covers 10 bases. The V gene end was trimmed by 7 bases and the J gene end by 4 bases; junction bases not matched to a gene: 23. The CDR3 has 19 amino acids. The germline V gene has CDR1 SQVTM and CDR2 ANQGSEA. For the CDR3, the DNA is TGCAGCGCTTCGACGCGGCTAGCGGGAGAGGGCCGTCCCGCAGATACGCAGTATTTT. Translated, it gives CSASTRLAGEGRPADTQYF.

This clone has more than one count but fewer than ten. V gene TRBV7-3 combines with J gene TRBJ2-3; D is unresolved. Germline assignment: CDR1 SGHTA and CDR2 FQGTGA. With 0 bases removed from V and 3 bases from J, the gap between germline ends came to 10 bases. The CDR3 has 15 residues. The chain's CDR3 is CASSLTFDGTDTQYF. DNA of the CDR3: TGTGCCAGCAGCTTAACGTTCGACGGGACAGATACGCAGTATTTT.

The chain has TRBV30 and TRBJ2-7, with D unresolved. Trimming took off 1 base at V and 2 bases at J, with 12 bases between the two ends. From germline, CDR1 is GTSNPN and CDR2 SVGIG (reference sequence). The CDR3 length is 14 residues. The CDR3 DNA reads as TGTGCCTGGAGTGGAGCCGATCTTACCTACGAGCAGTACTTC. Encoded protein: CAWSGADLTYEQYF.

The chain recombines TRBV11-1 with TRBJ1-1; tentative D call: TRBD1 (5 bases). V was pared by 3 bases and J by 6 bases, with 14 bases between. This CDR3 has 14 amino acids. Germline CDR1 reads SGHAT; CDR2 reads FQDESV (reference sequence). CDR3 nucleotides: TGTGCCAGCAGCTTCGGGGGAGTGTGGTCTGAAGCTTTCTTT. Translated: CASSFGGVWSEAFF.

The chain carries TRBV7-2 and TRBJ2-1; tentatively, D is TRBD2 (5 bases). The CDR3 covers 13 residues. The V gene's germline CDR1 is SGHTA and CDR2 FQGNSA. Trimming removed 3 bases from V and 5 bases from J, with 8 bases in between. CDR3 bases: TGTGCCAGCAGCTTTGGACTCAACAATGAGCAGTTCTTC. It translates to CASSFGLNNEQFF. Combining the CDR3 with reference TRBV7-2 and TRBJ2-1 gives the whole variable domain GAGVSQSPSNKVTEKGKDVELRCDPISGHTALYWYRQSLGQGLEFLIYFQGNSAPDKSGLPSDRFSAERTGGSVSTLTIQRTQQEDSAVYLCASSFGLNNEQFFGPGTRLTVL.

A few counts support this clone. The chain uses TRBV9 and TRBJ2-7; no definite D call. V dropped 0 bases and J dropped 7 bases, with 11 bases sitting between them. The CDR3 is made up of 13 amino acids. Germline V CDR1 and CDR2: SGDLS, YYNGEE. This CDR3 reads CASSVGDLSEQYF. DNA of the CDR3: TGTGCCAGCAGCGTAGGGGATCTATCGGAGCAGTACTTC.

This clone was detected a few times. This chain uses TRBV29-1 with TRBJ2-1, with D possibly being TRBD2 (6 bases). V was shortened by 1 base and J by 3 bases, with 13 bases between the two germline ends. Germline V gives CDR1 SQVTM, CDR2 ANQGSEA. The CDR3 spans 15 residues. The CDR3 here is CSVEVDGGNYNEQFF. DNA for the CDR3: TGCAGCGTTGAAGTGGACGGCGGGAACTACAATGAGCAGTTCTTC.

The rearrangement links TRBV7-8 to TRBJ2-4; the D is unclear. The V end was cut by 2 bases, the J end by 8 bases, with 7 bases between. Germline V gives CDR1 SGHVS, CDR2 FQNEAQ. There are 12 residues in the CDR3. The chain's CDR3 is CASSLSMDIQYF. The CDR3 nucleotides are TGTGCCAGCAGCTTAAGCATGGACATTCAGTACTTC.

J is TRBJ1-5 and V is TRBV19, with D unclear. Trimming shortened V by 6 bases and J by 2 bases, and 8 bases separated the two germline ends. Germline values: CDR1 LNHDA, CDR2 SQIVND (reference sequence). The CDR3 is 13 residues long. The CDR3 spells CASRSGGNQPQHF. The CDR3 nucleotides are TGTGCCAGTAGGTCTGGCGGCAATCAGCCCCAGCATTTT.

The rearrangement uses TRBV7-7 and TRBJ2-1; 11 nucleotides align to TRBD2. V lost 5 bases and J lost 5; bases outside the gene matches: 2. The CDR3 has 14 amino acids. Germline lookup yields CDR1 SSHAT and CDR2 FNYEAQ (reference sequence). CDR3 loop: CASSQLAGDNEQFF. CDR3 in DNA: TGTGCCAGCAGCCAACTAGCGGGAGACAATGAGCAGTTCTTC.

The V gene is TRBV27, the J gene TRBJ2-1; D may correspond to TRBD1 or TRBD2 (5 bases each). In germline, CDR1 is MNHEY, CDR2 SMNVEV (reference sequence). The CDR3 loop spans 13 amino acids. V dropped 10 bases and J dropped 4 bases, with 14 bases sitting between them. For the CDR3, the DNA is TGTGCCATCGCCGGGACGAGTTACAATGAGCAGTTCTTC. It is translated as CAIAGTSYNEQFF.

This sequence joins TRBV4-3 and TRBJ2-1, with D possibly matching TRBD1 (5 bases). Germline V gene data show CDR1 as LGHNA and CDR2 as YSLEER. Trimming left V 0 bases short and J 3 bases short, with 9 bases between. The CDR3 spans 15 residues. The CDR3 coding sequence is TGCGCCAGCAGCCAAGACAGGGCAGTCTACAATGAGCAGTTCTTC. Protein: CASSQDRAVYNEQFF.

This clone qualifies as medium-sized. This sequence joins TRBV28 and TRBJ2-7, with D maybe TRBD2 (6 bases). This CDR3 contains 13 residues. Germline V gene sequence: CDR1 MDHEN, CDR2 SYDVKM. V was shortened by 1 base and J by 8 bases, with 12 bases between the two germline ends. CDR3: CASSLSSSEKQYF. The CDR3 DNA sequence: TGTGCCAGCAGTTTATCCTCTAGCGAGAAGCAGTACTTC.

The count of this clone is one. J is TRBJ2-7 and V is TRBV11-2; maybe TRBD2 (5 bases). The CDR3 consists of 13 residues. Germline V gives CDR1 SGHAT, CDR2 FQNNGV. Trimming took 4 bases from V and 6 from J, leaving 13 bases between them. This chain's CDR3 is CASSSRGWGEQYF. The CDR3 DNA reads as TGTGCCAGCAGCTCCAGAGGGTGGGGCGAGCAGTACTTC.

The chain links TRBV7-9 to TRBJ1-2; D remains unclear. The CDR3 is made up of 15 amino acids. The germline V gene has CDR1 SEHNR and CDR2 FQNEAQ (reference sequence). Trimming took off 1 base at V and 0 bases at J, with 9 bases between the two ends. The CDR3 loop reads CASSLGTEANYGYTF. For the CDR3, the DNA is TGTGCCAGCAGCTTAGGGACCGAGGCTAACTATGGCTACACCTTC.

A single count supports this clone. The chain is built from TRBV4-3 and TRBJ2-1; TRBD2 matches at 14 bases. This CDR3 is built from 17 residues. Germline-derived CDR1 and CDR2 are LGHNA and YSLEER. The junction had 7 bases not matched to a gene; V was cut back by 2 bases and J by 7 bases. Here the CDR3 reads CASSQWTSGRSQNEQFF. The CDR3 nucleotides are TGCGCCAGCAGCCAATGGACTAGCGGGAGGTCCCAAAATGAGCAGTTCTTC.

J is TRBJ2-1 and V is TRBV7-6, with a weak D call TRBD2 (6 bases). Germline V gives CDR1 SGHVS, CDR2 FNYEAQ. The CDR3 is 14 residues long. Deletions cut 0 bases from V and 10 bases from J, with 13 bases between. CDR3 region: CASSLALESGEQFF. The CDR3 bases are TGTGCCAGCAGCTTAGCGCTCGAGAGCGGGGAGCAGTTCTTC.

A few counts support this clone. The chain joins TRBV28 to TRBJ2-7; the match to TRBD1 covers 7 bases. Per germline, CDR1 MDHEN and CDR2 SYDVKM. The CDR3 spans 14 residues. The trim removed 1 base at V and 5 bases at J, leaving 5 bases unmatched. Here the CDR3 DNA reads TGTGCCAGCAGTTTATACAGGGGACCCAACGAGCAGTACTTC. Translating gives CASSLYRGPNEQYF.

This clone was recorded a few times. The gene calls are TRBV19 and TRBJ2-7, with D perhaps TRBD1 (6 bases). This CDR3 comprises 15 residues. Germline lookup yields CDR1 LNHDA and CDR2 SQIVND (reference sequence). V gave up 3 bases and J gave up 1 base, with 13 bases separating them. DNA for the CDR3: TGTGCCAGTAGTATTACCGGGACACCTTCCTACGAGCAGTACTTC. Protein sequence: CASSITGTPSYEQYF. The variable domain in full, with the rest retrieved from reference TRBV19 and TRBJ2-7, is DGGITQSPKYLFRKEGQNVTLSCEQNLNHDAMYWYRQDPGQGLRLIYYSQIVNDFQKGDIAEGYSVSREKKESFPLTVTSAQKNPTAFYLCASSITGTPSYEQYFGPGTRLTVT.

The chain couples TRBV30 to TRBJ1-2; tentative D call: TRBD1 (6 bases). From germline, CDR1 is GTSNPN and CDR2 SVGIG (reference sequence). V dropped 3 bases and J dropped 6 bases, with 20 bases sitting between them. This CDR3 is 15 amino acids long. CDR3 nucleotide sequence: TGTGCCTGGAGCGGGGGGGCCGGACCATTGGATGGCTACACCTTC. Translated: CAWSGGAGPLDGYTF.

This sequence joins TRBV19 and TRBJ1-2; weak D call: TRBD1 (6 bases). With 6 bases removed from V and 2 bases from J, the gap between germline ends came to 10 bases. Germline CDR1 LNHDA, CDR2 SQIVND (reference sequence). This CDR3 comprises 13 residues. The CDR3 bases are TGTGCCAGTAGACCCAGGGGAAACTATGGCTACACCTTC. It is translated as CASRPRGNYGYTF. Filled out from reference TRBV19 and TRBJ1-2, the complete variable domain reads DGGITQSPKYLFRKEGQNVTLSCEQNLNHDAMYWYRQDPGQGLRLIYYSQIVNDFQKGDIAEGYSVSREKKESFPLTVTSAQKNPTAFYLCASRPRGNYGYTFGSGTRLTVV.